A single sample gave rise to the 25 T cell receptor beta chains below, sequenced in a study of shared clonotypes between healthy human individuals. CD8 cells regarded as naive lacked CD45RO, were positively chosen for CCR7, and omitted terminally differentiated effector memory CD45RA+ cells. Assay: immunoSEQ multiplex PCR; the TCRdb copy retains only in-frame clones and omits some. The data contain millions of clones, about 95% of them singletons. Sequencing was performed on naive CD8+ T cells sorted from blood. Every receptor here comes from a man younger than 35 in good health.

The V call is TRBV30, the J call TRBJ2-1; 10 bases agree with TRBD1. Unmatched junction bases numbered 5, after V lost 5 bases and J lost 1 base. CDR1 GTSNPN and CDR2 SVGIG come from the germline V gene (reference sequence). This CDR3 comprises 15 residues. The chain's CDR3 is CAWDSGQGSYNEQFF. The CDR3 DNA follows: TGTGCCTGGGACTCGGGACAGGGGTCCTACAATGAGCAGTTCTTC. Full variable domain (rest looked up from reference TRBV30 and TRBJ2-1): SQTIHQWPATLVQPVGSPLSLECTVEGTSNPNLYWYRQAAGRGLQLLFYSVGIGQISSEVPQNLSASRPQDRQFILSSKKLLLSDSGFYLCAWDSGQGSYNEQFFGPGTRLTVL.

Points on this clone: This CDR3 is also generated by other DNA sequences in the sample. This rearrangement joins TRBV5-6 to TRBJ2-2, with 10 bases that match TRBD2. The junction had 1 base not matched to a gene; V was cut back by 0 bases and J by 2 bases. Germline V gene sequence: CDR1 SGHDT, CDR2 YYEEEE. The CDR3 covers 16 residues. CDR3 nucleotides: TGTGCCAGCAGCTTGGGACTAGCGGGTAACACCGGGGAGCTGTTTTTT. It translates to CASSLGLAGNTGELFF. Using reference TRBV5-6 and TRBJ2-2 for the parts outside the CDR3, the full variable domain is DAGVTQSPTHLIKTRGQQVTLRCSPKSGHDTVSWYQQALGQGPQFIFQYYEEEERQRGNFPDRFSGHQFPNYSSELNVNALLLGDSALYLCASSLGLAGNTGELFFGEGSRLTVL.

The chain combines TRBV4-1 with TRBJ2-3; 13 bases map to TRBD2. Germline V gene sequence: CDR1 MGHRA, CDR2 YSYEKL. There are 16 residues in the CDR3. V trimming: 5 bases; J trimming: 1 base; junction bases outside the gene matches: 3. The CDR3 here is CASSTGLAGGTDTQYF. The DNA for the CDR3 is TGCGCCAGCAGCACCGGACTAGCGGGGGGCACAGATACGCAGTATTTT.

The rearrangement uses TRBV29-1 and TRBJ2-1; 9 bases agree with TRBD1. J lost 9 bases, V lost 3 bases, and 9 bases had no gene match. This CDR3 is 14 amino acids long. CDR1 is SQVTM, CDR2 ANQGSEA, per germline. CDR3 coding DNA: TGCAGCGTTGATGTTACAGGGGGCCGTATTGAGCAGTTCTTC. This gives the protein CSVDVTGGRIEQFF.

CDR3 residues: CASSAGMREEYNEQFF. CDR3 DNA: TGTGCCAGCAGTGCCGGCATGAGGGAAGAGTACAATGAGCAGTTCTTC. The rearrangement joins TRBV2 to TRBJ2-1; weak D call: TRBD2 (5 bases). The CDR3 totals 16 residues. V was pared by 4 bases and J by 4 bases, with 17 bases between. Germline CDR1 SNHLY, CDR2 FYNNEI.

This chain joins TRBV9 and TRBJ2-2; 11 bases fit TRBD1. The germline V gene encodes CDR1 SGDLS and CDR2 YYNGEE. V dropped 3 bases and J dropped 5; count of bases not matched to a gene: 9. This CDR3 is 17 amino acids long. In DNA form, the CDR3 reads TGTGCCAGCAGCGCCTATTCCGGGACAGGGGGAACCGGGGAGCTGTTTTTT. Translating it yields CASSAYSGTGGTGELFF.

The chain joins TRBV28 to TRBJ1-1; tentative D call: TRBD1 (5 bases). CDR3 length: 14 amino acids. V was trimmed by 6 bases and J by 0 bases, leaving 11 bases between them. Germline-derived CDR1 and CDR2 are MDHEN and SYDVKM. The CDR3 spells CASSQGLLNTEAFF. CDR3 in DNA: TGTGCCAGCAGCCAGGGACTGTTGAACACTGAAGCTTTCTTT.

The CDR3 DNA reads TGTGCCAGCAGCAAAGAGGGCAGCGGGTACAATGAGCAGTTCTTC. Its translation is CASSKEGSGYNEQFF. The chain uses TRBV21-1 and TRBJ2-1; the table's D call TRBD2 went unverified against the DNA. TRBV21-1 is a pseudogene locus. The CDR3 covers 15 residues.

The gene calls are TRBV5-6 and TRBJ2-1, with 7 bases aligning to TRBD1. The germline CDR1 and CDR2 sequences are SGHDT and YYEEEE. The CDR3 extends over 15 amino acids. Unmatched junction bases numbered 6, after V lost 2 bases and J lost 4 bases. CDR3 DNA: TGTGCCAGCAGCTTTTTGACAGGGCGTTACAATGAGCAGTTCTTC. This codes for CASSFLTGRYNEQFF. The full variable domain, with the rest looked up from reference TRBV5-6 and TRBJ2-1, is DAGVTQSPTHLIKTRGQQVTLRCSPKSGHDTVSWYQQALGQGPQFIFQYYEEEERQRGNFPDRFSGHQFPNYSSELNVNALLLGDSALYLCASSFLTGRYNEQFFGPGTRLTVL.

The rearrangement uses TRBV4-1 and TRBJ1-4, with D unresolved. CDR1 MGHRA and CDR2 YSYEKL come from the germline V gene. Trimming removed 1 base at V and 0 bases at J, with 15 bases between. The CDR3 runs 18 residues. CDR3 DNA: TGCGCCAGCAGCCAAGTTCAGACACCCCTTGCAACTAATGAAAAACTGTTTTTT. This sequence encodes CASSQVQTPLATNEKLFF.

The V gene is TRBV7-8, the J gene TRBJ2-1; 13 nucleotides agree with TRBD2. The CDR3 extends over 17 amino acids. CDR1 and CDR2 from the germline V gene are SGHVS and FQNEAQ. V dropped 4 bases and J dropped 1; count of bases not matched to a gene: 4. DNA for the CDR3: TGTGCCAGCAGCTCCGGACTAGCGGGGGTTTCCTACAATGAGCAGTTCTTC. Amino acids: CASSSGLAGVSYNEQFF.

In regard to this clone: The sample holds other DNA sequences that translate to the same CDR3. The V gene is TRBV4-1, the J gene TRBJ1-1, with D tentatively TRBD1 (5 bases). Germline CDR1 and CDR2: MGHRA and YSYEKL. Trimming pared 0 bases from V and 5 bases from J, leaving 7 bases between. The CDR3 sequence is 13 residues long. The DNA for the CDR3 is TGCGCCAGCAGCCAAGATCGGGGGACTGAAGCTTTCTTT. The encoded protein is CASSQDRGTEAFF.

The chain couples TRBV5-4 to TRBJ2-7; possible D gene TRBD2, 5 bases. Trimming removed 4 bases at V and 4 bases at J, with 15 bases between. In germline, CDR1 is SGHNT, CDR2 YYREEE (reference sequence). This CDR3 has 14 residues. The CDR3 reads CASSLAGVRYEQYF. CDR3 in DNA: TGTGCCAGCAGCCTAGCTGGGGTTAGGTACGAGCAGTACTTC.

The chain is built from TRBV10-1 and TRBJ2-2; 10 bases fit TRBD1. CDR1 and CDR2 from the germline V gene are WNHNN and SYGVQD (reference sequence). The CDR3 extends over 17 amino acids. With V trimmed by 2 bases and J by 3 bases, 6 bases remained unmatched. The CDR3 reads CASSELDRGQYTGELFF. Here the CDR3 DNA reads TGCGCCAGCAGTGAGCTTGACAGGGGGCAGTACACCGGGGAGCTGTTTTTT.

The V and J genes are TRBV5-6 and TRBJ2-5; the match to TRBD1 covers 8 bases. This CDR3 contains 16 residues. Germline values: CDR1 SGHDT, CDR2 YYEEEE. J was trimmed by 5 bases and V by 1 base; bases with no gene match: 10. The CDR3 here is CASSLFGQGGFETQYF. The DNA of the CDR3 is TGTGCCAGCAGCTTGTTTGGACAGGGAGGTTTCGAGACCCAGTACTTC.

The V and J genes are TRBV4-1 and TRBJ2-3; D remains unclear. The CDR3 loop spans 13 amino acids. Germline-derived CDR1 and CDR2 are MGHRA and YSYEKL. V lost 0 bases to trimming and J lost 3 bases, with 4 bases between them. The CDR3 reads CASSQEWTDTQYF. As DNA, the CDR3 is TGCGCCAGCAGCCAAGAATGGACAGATACGCAGTATTTT.

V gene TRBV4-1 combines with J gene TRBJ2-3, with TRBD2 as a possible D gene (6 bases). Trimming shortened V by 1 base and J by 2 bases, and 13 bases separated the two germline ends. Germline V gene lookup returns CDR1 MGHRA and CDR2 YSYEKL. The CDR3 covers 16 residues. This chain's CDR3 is CASSQAHMGLTDTQYF. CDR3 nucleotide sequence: TGCGCCAGCAGCCAAGCCCACATGGGACTCACAGATACGCAGTATTTT.

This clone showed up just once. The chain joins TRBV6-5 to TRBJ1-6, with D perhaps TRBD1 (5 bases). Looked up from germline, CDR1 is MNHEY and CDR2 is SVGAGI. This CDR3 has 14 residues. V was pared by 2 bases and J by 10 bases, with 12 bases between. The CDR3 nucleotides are TGTGCCAGCAGTTACGCGCAGGGCGGGTCACCCCTCCACTTT. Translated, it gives CASSYAQGGSPLHF.

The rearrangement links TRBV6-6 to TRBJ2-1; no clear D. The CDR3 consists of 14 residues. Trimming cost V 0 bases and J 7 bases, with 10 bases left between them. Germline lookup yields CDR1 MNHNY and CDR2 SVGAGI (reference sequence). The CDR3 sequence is CASSYSGYANEQFF. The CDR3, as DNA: TGTGCCAGCAGTTACTCGGGCTACGCGAATGAGCAGTTCTTC.

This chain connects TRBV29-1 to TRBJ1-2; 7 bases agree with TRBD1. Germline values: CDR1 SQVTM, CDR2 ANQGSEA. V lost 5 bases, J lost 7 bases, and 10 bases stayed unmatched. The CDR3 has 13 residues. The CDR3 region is CSVPDEQGGGYTF. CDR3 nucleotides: TGCAGCGTTCCGGATGAGCAGGGGGGTGGCTACACCTTC.

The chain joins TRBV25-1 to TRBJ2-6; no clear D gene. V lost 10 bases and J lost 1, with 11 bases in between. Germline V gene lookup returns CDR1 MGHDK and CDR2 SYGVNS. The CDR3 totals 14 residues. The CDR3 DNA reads TGTGCCACTTCATGGGGTTCTGGGGCCAACGTCCTGACTTTC. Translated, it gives CATSWGSGANVLTF.

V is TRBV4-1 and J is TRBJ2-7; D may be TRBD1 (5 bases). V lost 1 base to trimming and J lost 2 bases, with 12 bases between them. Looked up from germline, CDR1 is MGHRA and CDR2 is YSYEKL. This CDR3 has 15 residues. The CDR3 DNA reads TGCGCCAGCAGCCAAGGATTGGACACCACCTACGAGCAGTACTTC. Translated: CASSQGLDTTYEQYF.

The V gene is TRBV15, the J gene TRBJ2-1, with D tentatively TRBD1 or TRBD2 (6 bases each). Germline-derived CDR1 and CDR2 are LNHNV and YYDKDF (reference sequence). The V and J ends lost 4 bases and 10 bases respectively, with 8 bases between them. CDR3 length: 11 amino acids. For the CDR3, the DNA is TGTGCCACCAGCACGGGGGCCGAGCAGTTCTTC. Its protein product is CATSTGAEQFF.

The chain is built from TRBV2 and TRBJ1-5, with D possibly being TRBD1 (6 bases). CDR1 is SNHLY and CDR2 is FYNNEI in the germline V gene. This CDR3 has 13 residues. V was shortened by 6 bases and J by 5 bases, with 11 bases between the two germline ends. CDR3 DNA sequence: TGTGCCAGCAGCTGGACAGAGGATCAGCCCCAGCATTTT. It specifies CASSWTEDQPQHF.

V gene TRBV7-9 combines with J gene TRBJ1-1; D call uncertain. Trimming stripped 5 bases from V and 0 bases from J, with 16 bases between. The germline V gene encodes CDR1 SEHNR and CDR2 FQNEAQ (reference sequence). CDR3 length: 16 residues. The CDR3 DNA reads TGTGCCAGCAGCCCCCCGGGTGGGGTAATGAACACTGAAGCTTTCTTT. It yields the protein CASSPPGGVMNTEAFF.